This T cell receptor (beta chain) appears in the sequencing data of a study of somatic mutations in cytotoxic T cells in rheumatoid arthritis. Study background: Among the T-cell populations stained with V beta antibodies, some were separated by flow sorting at nearly 100% purity, including V beta1+ cells whose TCRB was sequenced.

The CDR3 has 15 amino acids. V was shortened by 2 bases and J by 2 bases, with 12 bases between the two germline ends. Per the germline V gene, CDR1 is SGHNT and CDR2 is YYREEE (reference sequence). Of note for this clone: The antigen remains unidentified.

TCRdb keeps only in-frame clones here, not all; method: immunoSEQ multiplex PCR. The sample yields tens of thousands of clones, 70% to 85% seen once. Study results and caveats: Unidentified antigens were the targets of the expanded CD8+ clones. Patients with rheumatoid arthritis, but not healthy controls, had CD8+ clonality that increased with age.

The receptor's source is a man between 40 and 49 years old in good health. This chain joins TRBV5-4 and TRBJ2-3; D is perhaps TRBD2 (5 bases). The material sequenced was CD8+ T cells sorted from blood. The CDR3 loop is CASSLADFSTDTQYF. CDR3 coding DNA: TGTGCCAGCAGCTTAGCGGACTTCTCCACAGATACGCAGTATTTT. The full variable domain, in which reference TRBV5-4 and TRBJ2-3 provide the parts outside the CDR3, is ETGVTQSPTHLIKTRGQQVTLRCSSQSGHNTVSWYQQALGQGPQFIFQYYREEENGRGNFPPRFSGLQFPNYSSELNVNALELDDSALYLCASSLADFSTDTQYFGPGTRLTVL.